A single TCR beta chain is shown here with its context. The sample belongs to a study of blood T cell repertoires in COVID-19. Overall study context: Acute and convalescent COVID-19 specimens originated in the United States, Italy and Spain. PBMCs, B-cell-depleted T cells, or T cells were the source of the cDNA or gDNA that made up the material.

V was cut by 1 base and J by 6 bases, with 8 bases left in between. This CDR3 is 13 amino acids long. The V gene's germline CDR1 is SGHAT and CDR2 FQNNGV. Source study methods: Estimates of nucleated cell counts were drawn from the amplification of reference gene primers. The data were produced by immunoSEQ multiplex PCR, yet TCRdb's version contains in-frame clones alone and is incomplete. The V and J calls and clone size were taken over from that table, and D and trimming were inferred from the DNA. Counted here are approximately 110,000 clones, 70% to 90% occurring once; the ten biggest clones make up under 2.5%.

V and J are TRBV11-2 and TRBJ2-3; D unresolved. Sequencing was carried out using peripheral blood. The source is a human donor in a cohort sampled during active COVID-19. For the CDR3, the DNA is TGTGCCAGCAGCTTAGGGGCCCTGGATACGCAGTATTTT. It yields the protein CASSLGALDTQYF.